This TCR beta chain stems from a study of cytomegalovirus exposure and HLA in healthy donors. Although they were nominally healthy when sampled, donors likely had unrecorded immune exposures. Germline V CDR1 and CDR2: MDHEN, SYDVKM. The ends were cut back, 4 bases at V and 1 base at J, with 20 bases in the middle. The CDR3 spans 17 residues. The PCR used 60 Vbeta and 13 Jbeta primers. The repertoire was sequenced with immunoSEQ multiplex PCR; TCRdb's copy has only in-frame clones and lacks some. The data contain 200,000 to 250,000 clones, approximately 79% of them singletons. Points on this clone: The antigen remains unidentified.

Study-wide points: In an earlier analysis, in under 700 donors, most V segments appeared productive either ~87% or ~30% of the time.

The receptor was derived from a man aged 45-65 years in good health and CMV-seronegative. This chain uses TRBV28 with TRBJ2-7; D is perhaps TRBD1 (6 bases). Specimen: PBMCs. Written as DNA, the CDR3 is TGTGCCAGCAGTTCCATCCATCAGGGGTCCGGATCCTACGAGCAGTACTTC. This encodes CASSSIHQGSGSYEQYF.